This T cell receptor (beta chain) was obtained from a study of T cell repertoires in cytomegalovirus infection. About the research overall: The public TCR beta signatures pointed to both CMV infection and matching HLA type. Study conclusions and caveats: Totalled public TCR beta family frequency picked out people who carried CMV plus the relevant HLA. Dominant in the ex vivo response were TCR beta clonotypes restricted by HLA-C and specific for CMV.

Comment on this clonotype: Its antigen is as yet unknown.

TCRdb reprocessed the reads with MiXCR, giving one entry per CDR3 protein. The sample records roughly 920,000 distinct CDR3 sequences, about a third being singletons. The length of the CDR3 is 15 residues. With 1 base removed from V and 4 bases from J, the gap between germline ends came to 13 bases. Germline CDR1 LGHNA, CDR2 YSLEER. This TCR was sampled from a human donor in good health (CMV status not recorded). Some clones in this sample may be carry-over from other donors' samples. Sequencing used cultured CD8+ T cells from PBMCs, obtained from culture after CMV antigen stimulation. The chain carries TRBV4-3 and TRBJ1-2, with D uncertain. CDR3 residues: CASSQGRVLSYGYTF. DNA for the CDR3: TGCGCCAGCAGCCAAGGACGGGTCCTCTCCTATGGCTACACCTTC.